This entry lists 14 T cell receptor beta chains sequenced from one sample in a study of T cell responses to AZD1222 COVID-19 vaccine. Using immunoSEQ multiplex PCR, the repertoire was profiled, and TCRdb retains in-frame clones only, with some absent. The sample lists 150,000 to 200,000 clones, around 93% occurring once. The input for sequencing was peripheral blood, taken on day 0 of AZD1222 vaccination. Every receptor here comes from an adult in good health.

This clone came up a few times. This chain connects TRBV5-6 to TRBJ1-2; 7 bases are a match to TRBD1. The CDR3 loop spans 13 amino acids. Germline V CDR1 and CDR2: SGHDT, YYEEEE. The junction had 7 bases not matched to a gene; V was cut back by 3 bases and J by 8 bases. CDR3 DNA: TGTGCCAGCAGCTCAAGACAGGGTAGAGGCTACACCTTC. As protein: CASSSRQGRGYTF.

This rearrangement joins TRBV7-9 to TRBJ1-1, with a weak D call TRBD1 (6 bases). The CDR3 runs 16 residues. With 2 bases removed from V and 1 base from J, the gap between germline ends came to 14 bases. Germline CDR1 and CDR2: SEHNR and FQNEAQ (reference sequence). The CDR3: CASSLPPGTTNTEAFF. The CDR3 coding sequence is TGTGCCAGCAGCTTACCCCCGGGGACAACGAACACTGAAGCTTTCTTT. Together with reference TRBV7-9 and TRBJ1-1, the CDR3 gives the full variable domain: DTGVSQNPRHKITKRGQNVTFRCDPISEHNRLYWYRQTLGQGPEFLTYFQNEAQLEKSRLLSDRFSAERPKGSFSTLEIQRTEQGDSAMYLCASSLPPGTTNTEAFFGQGTRLTVV.

The V and J genes are TRBV5-6 and TRBJ2-1; the D is unclear. V lost 3 bases, J lost 6 bases, and 19 bases lay in between. In germline, CDR1 is SGHDT, CDR2 YYEEEE. This CDR3 comprises 16 residues. CDR3 loop: CASSWKKRVHINEQFF. CDR3 nucleotide sequence: TGTGCCAGCAGCTGGAAAAAAAGGGTACACATCAATGAGCAGTTCTTC.

This clone was found once. V is TRBV4-2 and J is TRBJ2-2; perhaps TRBD2 as D (6 bases). Trimming stripped 0 bases from V and 4 bases from J, with 12 bases between. This CDR3 region has 16 residues. Per germline, CDR1 LGHNA and CDR2 YNFKEQ. The CDR3 DNA follows: TGTGCCAGCAGCCAAGATTCCCTAGCGACCACCGGGGAGCTGTTTTTT. Its translation is CASSQDSLATTGELFF.

This clone was counted a single time. The chain combines TRBV5-1 with TRBJ2-2; 7 bases match TRBD2. CDR3 length: 16 amino acids. The germline V gene has CDR1 SGHRS and CDR2 YFSETQ. After removal of 5 bases from V and 4 bases from J, the junction contained 11 bases not matched to a gene. Here the CDR3 reads CASRGGSGSGTGELFF. The CDR3 coding sequence is TGCGCCAGCAGGGGAGGGTCGGGTTCCGGCACCGGGGAGCTGTTTTTT.

In DNA form, the CDR3 reads TGCAGCGTTGAAGGAGGGGTTGGCGGGGAGCTGTTTTTT. It specifies CSVEGGVGGELFF. This chain connects TRBV29-1 to TRBJ2-2; D possibly uses TRBD1 or TRBD2 (5 bases each). The germline CDR1 and CDR2 sequences are SQVTM and ANQGSEA. This CDR3 region has 13 residues. Trimming removed 1 base from V and 7 bases from J, with 10 bases in between.

The V and J genes are TRBV6-5 and TRBJ2-2, with D possibly matching TRBD1 (5 bases). Germline V gene data show CDR1 as MNHEY and CDR2 as SVGAGI. The CDR3 extends over 14 amino acids. V dropped 5 bases and J dropped 5 bases, with 12 bases sitting between them. CDR3 protein: CASSIDRRTGELFF. DNA of the CDR3: TGTGCCAGCAGTATAGACAGACGGACCGGGGAGCTGTTTTTT.

The chain carries TRBV24-1 and TRBJ1-1; 12 positions agree with TRBD1. J gave up 6 bases and V 9 bases, and 7 bases lay outside the gene matches. The germline CDR1 and CDR2 sequences are KGHDR and SFDVKD. The CDR3 has 14 amino acids. CDR3 residues: CATGTGGAGSEAFF. CDR3 DNA: TGTGCCACCGGGACAGGGGGCGCTGGATCTGAAGCTTTCTTT.

V and J are TRBV12-3 or TRBV12-4 and TRBJ1-1; no reliable D call. V was shortened by 2 bases and J by 0 bases, with 4 bases between the two germline ends. This CDR3 has 13 residues. CDR3 sequence: CASSLLVNTEAFF. In DNA, the CDR3 is TGTGCCAGCAGTTTACTTGTGAACACTGAAGCTTTCTTT.

The chain joins TRBV28 to TRBJ2-4; D may be TRBD2 (5 bases). Germline-derived CDR1 and CDR2 are MDHEN and SYDVKM. This CDR3 region has 13 residues. V lost 8 bases, J lost 0 bases, and 8 bases lay in between. The CDR3 protein is CASLGVAKNIQYF. Here the CDR3 DNA reads TGTGCCAGCCTCGGGGTAGCCAAAAACATTCAGTACTTC.

J is TRBJ2-1 and V is TRBV6-4; no clear D. The CDR3 runs to 12 residues. The V end lost 7 bases, the J end lost 7 bases, and 11 bases lay between the germline ends. Germline CDR1 MRHNA, CDR2 SNTAGT. CDR3 amino acids: CASNSGLNEQFF. The CDR3, as DNA: TGTGCCAGCAACTCCGGGCTAAATGAGCAGTTCTTC.

The gene calls are TRBV11-2 and TRBJ1-2, with D possibly being TRBD1 (5 bases). Deletions cut 4 bases from V and 7 bases from J, with 13 bases between. CDR1 is SGHAT and CDR2 is FQNNGV in the germline V gene. The CDR3 extends over 13 amino acids. The CDR3 sequence is CASSSNTRGGYTF. In DNA, the CDR3 is TGTGCCAGCAGCTCAAACACAAGGGGTGGCTACACCTTC.

The chain is built from TRBV19 and TRBJ2-2; D uncertain. The CDR3 is made up of 11 amino acids. V lost 4 bases and J 5 bases, leaving 2 bases between the germline ends. The germline gives CDR1 LNHDA, CDR2 SQIVND (reference sequence). Here the CDR3 reads CASSNTGELFF. CDR3 coding DNA: TGTGCCAGTAGTAATACCGGGGAGCTGTTTTTT.

The chain couples TRBV12-3 or TRBV12-4 to TRBJ2-7; D remains unclear. This CDR3 spans 12 amino acids. V was shortened by 2 bases and J by 3 bases, with 5 bases between the two germline ends. CDR3 nucleotides: TGTGCCAGCAGTTTATCCGTCTACGAGCAGTACTTC. Translating gives CASSLSVYEQYF.